Listed below are T cell receptor beta chains from one sample, sequenced in a study of vaccination effects on CD4 cells after COVID-19. TCRdb's copy holds only in-frame clones and misses some; the assay was immunoSEQ multiplex PCR. The sample includes tens of thousands of clones, roughly 70% of them seen just once. No cognate antigen is known for these TCRs. The sample consisted of CD4+ T cells from PBMCs cultured with SARS-CoV-2 spike peptides, taken before COVID-19 vaccination. Receptors were obtained from a human donor who received a COVID-19 vaccine. CDR3s include the opening cysteine and the closing phenylalanine or tryptophan. The order of the fields is clone size, V gene, D gene, J gene, CDR3 protein, CDR3 DNA. D genes are given only for firm matches. Clone size appears in some rows only: once, few, many, or a class for an expanded clone.

clone_size: -
v_call: TRBV6-2/TRBV6-3
d_call: -
j_call: TRBJ2-5
cdr3_aa: CASSLGQETQYF
cdr3_nt: TGTGCCAGCAGTCTGGGACAAGAGACCCAGTACTTC

clone_size: -
v_call: TRBV7-8
d_call: -
j_call: TRBJ1-6
cdr3_aa: CASSIDSNSPLHF
cdr3_nt: TGTGCCAGCAGCATCGACAGTAATTCACCCCTCCACTTT

clone_size: -
v_call: TRBV3-1/TRBV3-2
d_call: -
j_call: TRBJ2-5
cdr3_aa: CASSQLPSSVGGGTQYF
cdr3_nt: TGTGCCAGCAGCCAGCTCCCCTCTAGCGTAGGAGGGGGGACCCAGTACTTC

clone_size: -
v_call: TRBV5-1
d_call: TRBD2
j_call: TRBJ2-3
cdr3_aa: CASSPQREGLGTDTQYF
cdr3_nt: TGCGCCAGCAGTCCTCAGCGGGAGGGCCTGGGCACAGATACGCAGTATTTT

clone_size: -
v_call: TRBV14
d_call: -
j_call: TRBJ1-1
cdr3_aa: CASSRGFSEAFF
cdr3_nt: TGTGCCAGCAGCCGGGGTTTCTCTGAAGCTTTCTTT

clone_size: -
v_call: TRBV29-1
d_call: TRBD2
j_call: TRBJ2-3
cdr3_aa: CSVPPPGTSGADTQYF
cdr3_nt: TGCAGCGTTCCTCCCCCCGGGACTAGCGGAGCAGATACGCAGTATTTT

clone_size: -
v_call: TRBV10-2
d_call: -
j_call: TRBJ2-2
cdr3_aa: CASSVLTGTTGELFF
cdr3_nt: TGCGCCAGCAGTGTCTTGACTGGTACCACCGGGGAGCTGTTTTTT

clone_size: -
v_call: TRBV25-1
d_call: TRBD1
j_call: TRBJ2-5
cdr3_aa: CASSEYSGQGGETQYF
cdr3_nt: TGTGCCAGCAGTGAATATAGCGGACAGGGGGGGGAGACCCAGTACTTC

clone_size: -
v_call: TRBV5-4
d_call: -
j_call: TRBJ2-3
cdr3_aa: CASSGALRGGADTQYF
cdr3_nt: TGTGCCAGCAGCGGGGCCTTAAGAGGGGGGGCAGATACGCAGTATTTT

clone_size: -
v_call: TRBV4-1
d_call: -
j_call: TRBJ1-3
cdr3_aa: CASSQERVGGNTIYF
cdr3_nt: TGCGCCAGCAGCCAAGAAAGGGTCGGTGGAAACACCATATATTTT

clone_size: -
v_call: TRBV5-8
d_call: TRBD1
j_call: TRBJ1-2
cdr3_aa: CASSSDTGQGGYGYTF
cdr3_nt: TGTGCCAGCAGCTCCGACACGGGACAGGGAGGCTATGGCTACACCTTC

clone_size: -
v_call: TRBV29-1
d_call: TRBD2
j_call: TRBJ2-3
cdr3_aa: CSGSGTSPDTQYF
cdr3_nt: TGCAGCGGATCCGGGACTAGCCCAGATACGCAGTATTTT

clone_size: -
v_call: TRBV14
d_call: -
j_call: TRBJ2-7
cdr3_aa: CASSQGKGWSYEQYF
cdr3_nt: TGTGCCAGCAGCCAAGGAAAGGGTTGGTCCTACGAGCAGTACTTC

clone_size: -
v_call: TRBV5-1
d_call: -
j_call: TRBJ2-7
cdr3_aa: CASSPQDGYEQYF
cdr3_nt: TGCGCCAGCAGCCCACAGGACGGCTACGAGCAGTACTTC

clone_size: -
v_call: TRBV6-2/TRBV6-3
d_call: -
j_call: TRBJ2-1
cdr3_aa: CASSYNRIGNEQFF
cdr3_nt: TGTGCCAGCAGTTATAATCGAATCGGTAATGAGCAGTTCTTC

clone_size: -
v_call: TRBV6-4
d_call: -
j_call: TRBJ1-1
cdr3_aa: CASPGRRMNTEAFF
cdr3_nt: TGTGCCAGCCCGGGACGGCGAATGAACACTGAAGCTTTCTTT

clone_size: once
v_call: TRBV2
d_call: -
j_call: TRBJ1-2
cdr3_aa: CASSGDSSGYTF
cdr3_nt: TGTGCCAGCAGTGGCGACAGTTCTGGCTACACCTTC

clone_size: -
v_call: TRBV25-1
d_call: -
j_call: TRBJ2-7
cdr3_aa: CASSPGHRDEQYF
cdr3_nt: TGTGCCAGCAGTCCCGGGCACCGGGACGAGCAGTACTTC

clone_size: -
v_call: TRBV14
d_call: -
j_call: TRBJ1-3
cdr3_aa: CASSQVGYTIYF
cdr3_nt: TGTGCCAGCAGCCAAGTGGGATACACCATATATTTT

clone_size: -
v_call: TRBV4-2
d_call: -
j_call: TRBJ1-2
cdr3_aa: CASSQEWSSGTTNYGYTF
cdr3_nt: TGTGCCAGCAGCCAAGAATGGTCATCGGGTACCACTAACTATGGCTACACCTTC

clone_size: -
v_call: TRBV27
d_call: TRBD1
j_call: TRBJ2-2
cdr3_aa: CASRPSLGQGANTGELFF
cdr3_nt: TGTGCCAGCAGACCTAGTTTGGGCCAGGGGGCGAACACCGGGGAGCTGTTTTTT

clone_size: -
v_call: TRBV5-1
d_call: -
j_call: TRBJ2-1
cdr3_aa: CASSLEFEQFF
cdr3_nt: TGCGCCAGCAGCTTGGAATTTGAGCAGTTCTTC

clone_size: -
v_call: TRBV3-1/TRBV3-2
d_call: -
j_call: TRBJ1-1
cdr3_aa: CASSQGGEAFF
cdr3_nt: TGTGCCAGCAGCCAAGGGGGTGAAGCTTTCTTT

clone_size: -
v_call: TRBV6-1
d_call: -
j_call: TRBJ2-3
cdr3_aa: CASSEVRPGTYLKDTQYF
cdr3_nt: TGTGCCAGCAGTGAAGTCAGACCCGGGACATATCTCAAAGATACGCAGTATTTT

clone_size: -
v_call: TRBV19
d_call: TRBD1
j_call: TRBJ1-2
cdr3_aa: CASSTGTGYGYTF
cdr3_nt: TGTGCCAGTAGTACCGGGACAGGATATGGCTACACCTTC

clone_size: -
v_call: TRBV27
d_call: -
j_call: TRBJ2-2
cdr3_aa: CASSLSSWALTNTGELFF
cdr3_nt: TGTGCCAGCAGTTTATCCTCTTGGGCTCTCACGAACACCGGGGAGCTGTTTTTT

clone_size: -
v_call: TRBV3-1/TRBV3-2
d_call: TRBD1
j_call: TRBJ1-2
cdr3_aa: CASSITTGGRGYTF
cdr3_nt: TGTGCCAGCAGCATAACTACAGGGGGCAGGGGCTACACCTTC

clone_size: -
v_call: TRBV5-4
d_call: TRBD2
j_call: TRBJ2-2
cdr3_aa: CASSLGGRAAGELFF
cdr3_nt: TGTGCCAGCAGCTTAGGCGGGAGGGCGGCCGGGGAGCTGTTTTTT

clone_size: -
v_call: TRBV2
d_call: -
j_call: TRBJ2-2
cdr3_aa: CASSATGNTGELFF
cdr3_nt: TGTGCCAGCAGTGCAACGGGAAACACCGGGGAGCTGTTTTTT

clone_size: -
v_call: TRBV27
d_call: -
j_call: TRBJ1-4
cdr3_aa: CASSLLGDGEKLFF
cdr3_nt: TGTGCCAGCAGTTTATTAGGGGATGGGGAAAAACTGTTTTTT

clone_size: few
v_call: TRBV19
d_call: -
j_call: TRBJ2-7
cdr3_aa: CASSQTSYEQYF
cdr3_nt: TGTGCCAGTAGCCAGACTAGCTACGAGCAGTACTTC

clone_size: -
v_call: TRBV30
d_call: -
j_call: TRBJ2-5
cdr3_aa: CAWSRDTSETQYF
cdr3_nt: TGTGCCTGGAGTAGGGACACTTCAGAGACCCAGTACTTC

clone_size: -
v_call: TRBV27
d_call: TRBD1
j_call: TRBJ1-1
cdr3_aa: CASSVAGGPNTEAFF
cdr3_nt: TGTGCCAGCAGTGTCGCAGGGGGCCCGAACACTGAAGCTTTCTTT

clone_size: -
v_call: TRBV19
d_call: TRBD1
j_call: TRBJ1-2
cdr3_aa: CASSPTDRDSGYTF
cdr3_nt: TGTGCCAGTAGTCCGACCGACAGGGACTCTGGCTACACCTTC

clone_size: -
v_call: TRBV5-1
d_call: -
j_call: TRBJ2-1
cdr3_aa: CASSLLDRTYNEQFF
cdr3_nt: TGCGCCAGCAGCTTGCTGGACAGAACCTACAATGAGCAGTTCTTC

clone_size: -
v_call: TRBV4-1
d_call: TRBD1
j_call: TRBJ1-2
cdr3_aa: CASSQDLQGGYGYTF
cdr3_nt: TGCGCCAGCAGCCAAGACCTCCAGGGGGGCTATGGCTACACCTTC

clone_size: -
v_call: TRBV6-1
d_call: -
j_call: TRBJ2-1
cdr3_aa: CASSESGNNEQFF
cdr3_nt: TGTGCCAGCAGTGAGTCAGGGAACAATGAGCAGTTCTTC

clone_size: -
v_call: TRBV19
d_call: -
j_call: TRBJ1-1
cdr3_aa: CASRDSYPRTEAFF
cdr3_nt: TGTGCCAGTAGGGACAGTTACCCAAGGACTGAAGCTTTCTTT

clone_size: -
v_call: TRBV12-3/TRBV12-4
d_call: -
j_call: TRBJ2-1
cdr3_aa: CASSFKADEQFF
cdr3_nt: TGTGCCAGCAGTTTTAAGGCCGATGAGCAGTTCTTC

clone_size: -
v_call: TRBV6-5
d_call: -
j_call: TRBJ2-1
cdr3_aa: CASRGGLSYNEQFF
cdr3_nt: TGTGCCTCGAGGGGGGGGCTTAGCTACAATGAGCAGTTCTTC

clone_size: few
v_call: TRBV5-6
d_call: TRBD1
j_call: TRBJ1-5
cdr3_aa: CASSFTGVNQPQHF
cdr3_nt: TGTGCCAGCAGCTTTACAGGGGTCAATCAGCCCCAGCATTTT

clone_size: few
v_call: TRBV2
d_call: -
j_call: TRBJ1-5
cdr3_aa: CASSVEGHSNQPQHF
cdr3_nt: TGTGCCAGCAGTGTAGAGGGGCATAGCAATCAGCCCCAGCATTTT

clone_size: -
v_call: TRBV11-2
d_call: -
j_call: TRBJ2-7
cdr3_aa: CASSSTDFYEQYF
cdr3_nt: TGTGCCAGCAGCTCTACAGATTTCTACGAGCAGTACTTC

clone_size: -
v_call: TRBV28
d_call: -
j_call: TRBJ1-5
cdr3_aa: CASRFENQPQHF
cdr3_nt: TGTGCCAGCAGGTTTGAAAATCAGCCCCAGCATTTT

clone_size: -
v_call: TRBV5-4
d_call: TRBD1
j_call: TRBJ1-1
cdr3_aa: CASSTEQGAGNTEAFF
cdr3_nt: TGTGCCAGCAGCACCGAACAGGGGGCAGGGAACACTGAAGCTTTCTTT

clone_size: -
v_call: TRBV6-5
d_call: TRBD2
j_call: TRBJ2-3
cdr3_aa: CATLAGGADTQYF
cdr3_nt: TGTGCCACGCTAGCGGGAGGAGCAGATACGCAGTATTTT

clone_size: -
v_call: TRBV6-5
d_call: -
j_call: TRBJ1-5
cdr3_aa: CASSYSSNQPQHF
cdr3_nt: TGTGCCAGCAGTTATAGTAGCAATCAGCCCCAGCATTTT

clone_size: -
v_call: TRBV11-2
d_call: TRBD2
j_call: TRBJ2-1
cdr3_aa: CASSLAGGAYNEQFF
cdr3_nt: TGTGCCAGCAGCTTAGCCGGGGGGGCCTACAATGAGCAGTTCTTC

clone_size: few
v_call: TRBV7-9
d_call: -
j_call: TRBJ1-5
cdr3_aa: CASSKNPQPQHF
cdr3_nt: TGTGCCAGCAGCAAAAACCCACAGCCCCAGCATTTT

clone_size: -
v_call: TRBV7-2
d_call: -
j_call: TRBJ1-2
cdr3_aa: CASSLMEDGYTF
cdr3_nt: TGTGCCAGCAGCTTAATGGAGGATGGCTACACCTTC

clone_size: -
v_call: TRBV5-5
d_call: TRBD2
j_call: TRBJ2-1
cdr3_aa: CASSGEGRPVRYNEQFF
cdr3_nt: TGTGCCAGCAGCGGGGAGGGAAGACCTGTCCGCTACAATGAGCAGTTCTTC

clone_size: -
v_call: TRBV2
d_call: -
j_call: TRBJ1-2
cdr3_aa: CASTQRFGEGGYTF
cdr3_nt: TGTGCCAGCACCCAACGCTTCGGGGAAGGTGGCTACACCTTC

clone_size: -
v_call: TRBV25-1
d_call: -
j_call: TRBJ1-1
cdr3_aa: CASSILTGFGTEAFF
cdr3_nt: TGTGCCAGCAGTATACTTACAGGGTTTGGCACTGAAGCTTTCTTT

clone_size: -
v_call: TRBV6-5
d_call: -
j_call: TRBJ1-5
cdr3_aa: CASTSGAANQPQHF
cdr3_nt: TGTGCCAGCACCTCCGGGGCAGCAAATCAGCCCCAGCATTTT

clone_size: -
v_call: TRBV13
d_call: -
j_call: TRBJ2-1
cdr3_aa: CASSLRDRFYNEQFF
cdr3_nt: TGTGCCAGCAGCTTAAGAGACAGGTTTTACAATGAGCAGTTCTTC

clone_size: -
v_call: TRBV11-3
d_call: TRBD1
j_call: TRBJ2-3
cdr3_aa: CASSPRGHATDTQYF
cdr3_nt: TGTGCCAGCAGCCCCAGGGGGCACGCCACAGATACGCAGTATTTT

clone_size: -
v_call: TRBV6-5
d_call: -
j_call: TRBJ1-3
cdr3_aa: CASSTTRGNTIYF
cdr3_nt: TGTGCCAGCAGCACAACTCGGGGAAACACCATATATTTT

clone_size: few
v_call: TRBV4-1
d_call: TRBD1
j_call: TRBJ1-6
cdr3_aa: CASSQGGASTGASYNSPLHF
cdr3_nt: TGCGCCAGCAGCCAAGGGGGTGCCTCGACAGGGGCCTCCTATAATTCACCCCTCCACTTT

clone_size: -
v_call: TRBV5-1
d_call: -
j_call: TRBJ1-2
cdr3_aa: CASREGDDYGYTF
cdr3_nt: TGCGCCAGCAGAGAAGGAGACGACTATGGCTACACCTTC